The 5 T cell receptor delta chains below were found in one sample sequenced in a study of gamma-delta chains in newborns, infants, children. TCRdb reprocessed the reads through CATT. The sample contains several thousand delta-chain clones, approximately 2.4% of which appear only once. Sequenced material: blood. These receptors were taken from a child who was a newborn, infant or young child, either healthy, febrile or measles-vaccinated (not recorded which).

Sample share makes this clone medium-sized. V gene TRDV2 combines with J gene TRDJ2, with 11 bases fitting TRDD3. J gave up 6 bases and V 3 bases, and 8 bases lay outside the gene matches. CDR1 and CDR2 from the germline V gene are GEAIGNYY and EKD. The CDR3 runs 16 residues. The CDR3 loop reads CACDALLGDISAQLFF. The CDR3 DNA follows: TGTGCCTGTGACGCGTTACTGGGGGATATTTCAGCACAACTCTTCTTT.

The table lists this clone with a few counts. The chain recombines TRDV2 with TRDJ3; 9 nucleotides align to TRDD3. This CDR3 is 19 amino acids long. The J segment lost 0 bases and the V segment lost 3 bases, leaving 8 bases of the junction unmatched. Germline CDR1 reads GEAIGNYY; CDR2 reads EKD. CDR3 residues: CACDDWGTRSSWDTRQMFF. DNA for the CDR3: TGTGCCTGTGACGACTGGGGGACCCGCAGCTCCTGGGACACCCGACAGATGTTTTTC.

By share, this clone ranks as medium-sized (0.01 to 0.1%). This chain connects TRDV2 to TRDJ1; 8 bases line up with TRDD3. This CDR3 comprises 17 residues. The V gene end was trimmed by 0 bases and the J gene end by 0 bases; junction bases not matched to a gene: 8. Germline CDR1 reads GEAIGNYY; CDR2 reads EKD. DNA for the CDR3: TGTGCCTGTGACACCTGGGGATACCCTCAGTACACCGATAAACTCATCTTT. Translating gives CACDTWGYPQYTDKLIF.

Sample share makes this clone medium-sized. Within the sample, other DNA sequences also encode this same CDR3. The rearrangement links TRDV2 to TRDJ3; D might be TRDD3 (5 bases). The length of the CDR3 is 18 residues. Trimming shortened V by 0 bases and J by 0 bases, and 11 bases separated the two germline ends. Germline CDR1 GEAIGNYY, CDR2 EKD. For the CDR3, the DNA is TGTGCCTGTGACACCGTACTGGCAAGCTCCTGGGACACCCGACAGATGTTTTTC. This gives the protein CACDTVLASSWDTRQMFF.

Only a few counts were recorded for this clone. A much larger clone sits a single nucleotide away, making a read error possible. V and J are TRDV2 and TRDJ1; TRDD3 aligns across 11 bases. The CDR3 has 16 amino acids. Germline V CDR1 and CDR2: GEAIGNYY, EKD. The CDR3 nucleotides read TGTGCCTGTGACACCGTTGGGGGATACGCTTCCGATGAACTCATCTTT. This translates into CACDTVGGYASDELIF.